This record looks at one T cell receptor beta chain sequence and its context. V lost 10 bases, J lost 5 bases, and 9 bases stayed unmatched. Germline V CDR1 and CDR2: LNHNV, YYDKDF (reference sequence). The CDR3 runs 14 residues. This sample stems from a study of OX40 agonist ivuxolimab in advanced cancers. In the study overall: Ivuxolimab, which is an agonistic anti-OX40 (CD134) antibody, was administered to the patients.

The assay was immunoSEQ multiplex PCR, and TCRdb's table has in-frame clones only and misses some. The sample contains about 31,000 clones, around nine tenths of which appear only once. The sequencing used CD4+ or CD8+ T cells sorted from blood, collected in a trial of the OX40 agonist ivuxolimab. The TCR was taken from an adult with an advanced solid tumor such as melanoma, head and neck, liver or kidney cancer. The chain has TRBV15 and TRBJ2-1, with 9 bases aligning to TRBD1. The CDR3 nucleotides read TGTGCCAGCAAGGGACAGGGTGTCCACAATGAGCAGTTCTTC. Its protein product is CASKGQGVHNEQFF. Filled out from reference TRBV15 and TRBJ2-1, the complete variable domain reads DAMVIQNPRYQVTQFGKPVTLSCSQTLNHNVMYWYQQKSSQAPKLLFHYYDKDFNNEADTPDNFQSRRPNTSFCFLDIRSPGLGDTAMYLCASKGQGVHNEQFFGPGTRLTVL.